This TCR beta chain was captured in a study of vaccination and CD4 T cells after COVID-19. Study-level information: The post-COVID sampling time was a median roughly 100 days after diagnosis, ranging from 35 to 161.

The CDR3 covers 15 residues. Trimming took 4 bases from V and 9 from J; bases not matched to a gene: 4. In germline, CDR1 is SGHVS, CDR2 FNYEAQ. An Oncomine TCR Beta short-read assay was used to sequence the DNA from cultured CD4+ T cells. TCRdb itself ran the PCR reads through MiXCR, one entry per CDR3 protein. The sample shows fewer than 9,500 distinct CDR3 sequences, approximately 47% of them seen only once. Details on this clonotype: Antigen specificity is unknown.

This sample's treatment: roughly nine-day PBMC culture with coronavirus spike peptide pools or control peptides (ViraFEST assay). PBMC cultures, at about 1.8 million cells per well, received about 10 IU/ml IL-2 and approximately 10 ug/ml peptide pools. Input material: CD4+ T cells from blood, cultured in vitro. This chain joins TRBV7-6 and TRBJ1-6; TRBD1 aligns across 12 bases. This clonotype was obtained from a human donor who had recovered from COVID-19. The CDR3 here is CASSSGTGGFSPLHF. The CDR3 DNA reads TGTGCCAGCAGCTCCGGGACAGGGGGCTTTTCACCCCTCCACTTT.